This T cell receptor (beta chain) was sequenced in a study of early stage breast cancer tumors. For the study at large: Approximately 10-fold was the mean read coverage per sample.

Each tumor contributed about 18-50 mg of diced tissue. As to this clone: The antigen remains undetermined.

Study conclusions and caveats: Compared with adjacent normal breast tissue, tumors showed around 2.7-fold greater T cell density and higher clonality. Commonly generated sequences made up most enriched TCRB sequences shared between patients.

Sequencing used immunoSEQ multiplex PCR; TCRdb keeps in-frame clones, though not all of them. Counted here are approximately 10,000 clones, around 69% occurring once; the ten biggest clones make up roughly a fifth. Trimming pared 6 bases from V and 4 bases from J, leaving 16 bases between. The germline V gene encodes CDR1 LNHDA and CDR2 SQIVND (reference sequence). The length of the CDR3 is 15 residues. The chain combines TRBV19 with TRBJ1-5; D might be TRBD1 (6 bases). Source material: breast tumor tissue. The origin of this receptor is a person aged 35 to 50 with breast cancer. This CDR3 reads CASRKRDIGNQPQHF. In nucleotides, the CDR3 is TGTGCCAGTAGAAAACGGGACATCGGGAATCAGCCCCAGCATTTT.